The sequence of this TCR beta chain was determined in a study of blood T cell repertoires in COVID-19. The CDR3 has 16 residues. CDR1 and CDR2 (germline): SGHNT, YENEEA. The V gene end was trimmed by 8 bases and the J gene end by 1 base; junction bases not matched to a gene: 7. Measured with immunoSEQ multiplex PCR; TCRdb has only the in-frame clones, and not every one. The profile shows 9,000 to 13,000 clones, roughly 83% of them singletons. This clone appeared a few times. Sequencing used peripheral blood. This TCR came from a human donor in a cohort sampled during active COVID-19. This chain uses TRBV11-3 with TRBJ2-6, with TRBD2 matching 8 bases. In nucleotides, the CDR3 is TGTGCCAGCTTAGCGGGAATGTCTTCTGGGGCCAACGTCCTGACTTTC. Amino acids: CASLAGMSSGANVLTF.